The clone carrying this T cell receptor (beta chain) was observed at least ten times. The antigen is not known. This sample was taken from a study of T cells in Graves' hyperthyroidism and ophthalmopathy. Study-wide results and caveats: The model forecast ophthalmopathy, anticipating it by a median approximately 6.2 months before onset.

The CDR3 is made up of 15 amino acids. The germline CDR1 and CDR2 sequences are MDHEN and SYDVKM. The ends were cut back, 5 bases at V and 4 bases at J, with 17 bases in the middle. RNA transcripts gave rise to amplified TCR beta CDR3 regions. A set of HTBI primers served as the primers for a first-round RT-PCR of the TCR CDR3. A single record per CDR3 protein comes from TCRdb applying MiXCR to the multiplex PCR reads. The sample holds 250,000 to 350,000 distinct CDR3 sequences, over 15% seen once. The V and J genes are TRBV28 and TRBJ1-1, with a possible D match to TRBD1 (5 bases). This clonotype was sampled from a woman in her sixties or seventies with Graves' ophthalmopathy. Sequences were obtained from blood. For the CDR3, the DNA is TGTGCCAGCAGTGGAATAATAGGCGGGGCCACTGAAGCTTTCTTT. Protein product: CASSGIIGGATEAFF.